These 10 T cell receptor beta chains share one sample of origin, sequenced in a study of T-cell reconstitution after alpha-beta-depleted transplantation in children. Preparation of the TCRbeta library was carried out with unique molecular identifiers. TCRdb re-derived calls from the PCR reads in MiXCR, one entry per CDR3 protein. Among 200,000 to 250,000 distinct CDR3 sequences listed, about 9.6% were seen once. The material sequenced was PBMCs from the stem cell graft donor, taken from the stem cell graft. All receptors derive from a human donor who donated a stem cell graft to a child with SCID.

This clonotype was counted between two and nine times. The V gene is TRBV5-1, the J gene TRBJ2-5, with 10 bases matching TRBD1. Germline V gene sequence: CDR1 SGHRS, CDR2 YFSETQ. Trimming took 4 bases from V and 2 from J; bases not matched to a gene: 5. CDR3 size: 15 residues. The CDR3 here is CASSLAGQGQETQYF. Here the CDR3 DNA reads TGCGCCAGCAGCCTGGCGGGACAGGGGCAAGAGACCCAGTACTTC.

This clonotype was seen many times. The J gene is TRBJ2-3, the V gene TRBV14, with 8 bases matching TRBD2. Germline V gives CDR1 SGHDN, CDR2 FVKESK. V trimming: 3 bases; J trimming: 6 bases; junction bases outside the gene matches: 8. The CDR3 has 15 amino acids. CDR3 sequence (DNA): TGTGCCAGCAGCCAGATCGGGAGGGCTTCGGATACGCAGTATTTT. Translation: CASSQIGRASDTQYF.

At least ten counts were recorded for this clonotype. CDR3 region: CSARGGSGGSGYNEQFF. The CDR3 coding sequence is TGCAGTGCTAGAGGTGGTAGCGGGGGTTCAGGTTACAATGAGCAGTTCTTC. The chain couples TRBV20-1 to TRBJ2-1; 9 bases align to TRBD2. Germline CDR1 DFQATT, CDR2 SNEGSKA (reference sequence). There are 17 residues in the CDR3. V was clipped by 1 base and J by 4 bases; unmatched bases: 11.

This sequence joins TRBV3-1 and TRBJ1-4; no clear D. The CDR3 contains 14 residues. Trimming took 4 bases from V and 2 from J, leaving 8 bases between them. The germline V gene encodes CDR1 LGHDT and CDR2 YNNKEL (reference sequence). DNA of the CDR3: TGTGCCAGCAGCCTGAGACATACTAATGAAAAACTGTTTTTT. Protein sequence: CASSLRHTNEKLFF.

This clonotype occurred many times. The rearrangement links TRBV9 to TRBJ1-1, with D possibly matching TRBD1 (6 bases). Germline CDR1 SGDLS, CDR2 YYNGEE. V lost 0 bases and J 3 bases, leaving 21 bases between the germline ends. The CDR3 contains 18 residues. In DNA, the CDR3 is TGTGCCAGCAGCGTAGCTCCTTTGGGGGCCGTGTGGGACACTGAAGCTTTCTTT. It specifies CASSVAPLGAVWDTEAFF.

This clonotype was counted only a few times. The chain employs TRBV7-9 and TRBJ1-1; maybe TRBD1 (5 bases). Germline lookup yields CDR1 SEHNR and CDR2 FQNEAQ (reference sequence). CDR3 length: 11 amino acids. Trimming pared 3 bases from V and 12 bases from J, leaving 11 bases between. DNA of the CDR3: TGTGCCAGCAGCTTCGGGGGGTTTACTTTCTTT. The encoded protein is CASSFGGFTFF.

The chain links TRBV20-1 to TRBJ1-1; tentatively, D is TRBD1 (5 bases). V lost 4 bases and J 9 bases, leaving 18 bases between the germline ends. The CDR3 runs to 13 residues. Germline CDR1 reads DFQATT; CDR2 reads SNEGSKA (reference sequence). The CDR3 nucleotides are TGCAGTGCTACCCAGGGTTCCCAAACCCAAGCTTTCTTT. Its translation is CSATQGSQTQAFF.

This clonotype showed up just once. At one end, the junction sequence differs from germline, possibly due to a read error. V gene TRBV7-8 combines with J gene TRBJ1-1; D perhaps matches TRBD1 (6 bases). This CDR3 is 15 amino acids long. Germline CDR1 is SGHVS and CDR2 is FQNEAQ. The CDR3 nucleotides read TGTGCCAGCAGCCCGTCGACAGGTTTGAACACTGAAGCTCTCTTT. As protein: CASSPSTGLNTEALF.

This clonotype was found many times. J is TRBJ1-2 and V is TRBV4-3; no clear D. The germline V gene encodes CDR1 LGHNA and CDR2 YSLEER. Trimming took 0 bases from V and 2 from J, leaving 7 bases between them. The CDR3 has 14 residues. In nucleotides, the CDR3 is TGCGCCAGCAGCCAAGATCTGGGCAACTATGGCTACACCTTC. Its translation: CASSQDLGNYGYTF.

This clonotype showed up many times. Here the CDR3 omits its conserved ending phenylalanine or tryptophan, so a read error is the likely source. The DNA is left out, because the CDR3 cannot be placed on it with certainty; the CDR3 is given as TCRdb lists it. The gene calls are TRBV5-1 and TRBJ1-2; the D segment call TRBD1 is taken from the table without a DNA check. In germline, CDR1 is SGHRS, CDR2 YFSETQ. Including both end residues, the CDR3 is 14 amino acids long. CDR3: CASSWHSLTVGCCV.